The sample holds many counts of the clone carrying this T cell receptor (beta chain). The CDR3 is 13 residues long. V dropped 3 bases and J dropped 0 bases, with 3 bases sitting between them. CDR1 is MNHEY and CDR2 is SVGEGT in the germline V gene. This sample is part of a study of CDR3 diversity in severe acne. TCRdb used MiXCR to reprocess the PCR reads, holding one entry per CDR3 protein. The table records about 86,000 distinct CDR3 sequences, approximately 51% of them present only once. The V call is TRBV6-2 or TRBV6-3, the J call TRBJ1-5; D is uncertain. The clonotype was recovered from a male donor in good health, without acne. Sequencing was done on a sample of blood. CDR3 in amino acids: CASSYNSNQPQHF. The CDR3 DNA is TGTGCCAGCAGTTATAATAGCAATCAGCCCCAGCATTTT.